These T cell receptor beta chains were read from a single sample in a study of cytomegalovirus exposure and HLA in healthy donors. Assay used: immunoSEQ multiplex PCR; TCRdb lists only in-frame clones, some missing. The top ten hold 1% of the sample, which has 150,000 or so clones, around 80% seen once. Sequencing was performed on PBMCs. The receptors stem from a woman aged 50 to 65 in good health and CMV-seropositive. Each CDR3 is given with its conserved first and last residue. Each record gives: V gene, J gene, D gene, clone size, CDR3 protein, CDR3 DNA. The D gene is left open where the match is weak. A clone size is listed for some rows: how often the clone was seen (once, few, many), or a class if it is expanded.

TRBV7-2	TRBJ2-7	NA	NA	CASSPGTYEQYF	TGTGCCAGCAGCCCAGGAACCTACGAGCAGTACTTC
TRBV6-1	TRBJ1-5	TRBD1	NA	CASRGQGFSEAQHF	TGTGCCAGCAGGGGACAGGGATTCTCTGAGGCCCAGCATTTT
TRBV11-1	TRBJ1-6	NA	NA	CASSLTGYNSPLHF	TGTGCCAGCAGCCTAACAGGGTATAATTCACCCCTCCACTTT
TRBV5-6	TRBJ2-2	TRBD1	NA	CASSPLVTGRTGELFF	TGTGCCAGCAGCCCCCTAGTGACAGGGCGGACCGGGGAGCTGTTTTTT
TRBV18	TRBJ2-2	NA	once	CASSPLWGETGELFF	TGTGCCAGCTCACCACTCTGGGGAGAAACCGGGGAGCTGTTTTTT
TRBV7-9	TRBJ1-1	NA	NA	CSSSLAGSYAFF	TGTTCCAGCAGCTTAGCTGGGAGTTATGCTTTCTTT
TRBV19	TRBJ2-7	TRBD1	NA	CASSWGTGTYEQYF	TGTGCCAGTAGTTGGGGGACAGGGACCTACGAGCAGTACTTC
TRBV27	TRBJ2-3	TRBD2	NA	CASSLYPGTTSTDTQYF	TGTGCCAGCAGTTTATATCCCGGGACTACTAGCACAGATACGCAGTATTTT
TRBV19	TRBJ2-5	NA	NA	CASSSRGRVTQYF	TGTGCCAGTAGCAGCAGGGGTAGGGTGACCCAGTACTTC
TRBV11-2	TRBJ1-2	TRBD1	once	CASSPDRGRNYGYTF	TGTGCCAGCAGCCCTGACAGGGGGCGCAACTATGGCTACACCTTC
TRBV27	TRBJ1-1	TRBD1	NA	CASSLDRENTEAFF	TGTGCCAGCAGTTTAGACAGGGAGAACACTGAAGCTTTCTTT
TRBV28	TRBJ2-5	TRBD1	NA	CASSTGVGETQYF	TGTGCCAGCAGCACAGGGGTTGGGGAGACCCAGTACTTC
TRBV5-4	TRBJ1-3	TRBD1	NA	CASSSTQGGSGNTIYF	TGTGCCAGCAGCTCGACACAGGGGGGAAGTGGAAACACCATATATTTT
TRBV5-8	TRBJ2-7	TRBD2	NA	CASSPALRRGLAGGEQYF	TGTGCCAGCAGCCCCGCACTGAGACGGGGACTAGCGGGAGGCGAGCAGTACTTC
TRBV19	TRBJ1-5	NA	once	CASSITHSTDSNQPQHF	TGTGCCAGTAGTATAACCCACAGTACCGATAGCAATCAGCCCCAGCATTTT